These 32 T cell receptor beta chains originate from one sample sequenced in a study of tumor-infiltrating lymphocytes in primary liver carcinoma. Unsorted whole blood supplied the blood RNA, and germline DNA was isolated too. Production of TCR beta cDNA used approximately 0.45 ug total RNA together with a constant-region primer. Each TCR beta library was derived from three nested multiplex PCR rounds that employed slightly modified ARM-PCR. A C-beta reverse primer and TRBV1-TRBV30 forward primers served in each of the first two PCR rounds, at about 9 cycles apiece. TCRdb re-derived calls from the multiplex PCR reads in MiXCR, one entry per CDR3 protein. Of 300,000 to 350,000 distinct CDR3 sequences listed, almost 65% are singletons. Source material: peripheral blood. These receptors were taken from a man in his forties or fifties with primary liver carcinoma and hepatitis B virus infection.

CDR3 sequence (DNA): TGTGCCACCAGTGATGACAGGGTCAATGAGCAGTTCTTC. It codes for CATSDDRVNEQFF. The chain joins TRBV24-1 to TRBJ2-1, with TRBD1 matching over 7 bases. This CDR3 spans 13 amino acids. Germline V gene sequence: CDR1 KGHDR, CDR2 SFDVKD. Trimming cost V 3 bases and J 6 bases; bases outside gene matches: 1.

This clonotype was detected a few times. The rearrangement links TRBV5-6 to TRBJ1-2, with 10 bases fitting TRBD1. CDR3 size: 16 residues. V was clipped by 3 bases and J by 0 bases; unmatched bases: 5. Germline V gene sequence: CDR1 SGHDT, CDR2 YYEEEE. In nucleotides, the CDR3 is TGTGCCAGCAGCTCTGGGGACAGGGGACCTAACTATGGCTACACCTTC. It specifies CASSSGDRGPNYGYTF.

In the case of this clonotype: A much bigger clone sits one base away, suggesting this may be a read error. The chain employs TRBV10-3 and TRBJ2-5, with 8 nucleotides matching TRBD1. Per germline, CDR1 ENHRY and CDR2 SYGVKD. The CDR3 extends over 15 amino acids. CDR3 bases: TGTGCCATCAGTGAACAGGGGGGTTTATTAGAGACCGAGTACTTC. Amino acid sequence: CAISEQGGLLETEYF.

This rearrangement joins TRBV11-2 to TRBJ1-1; tentatively, D is TRBD1 (6 bases). Germline V CDR1 and CDR2: SGHAT, FQNNGV. There are 16 residues in the CDR3. Between the trimmed V and J ends, which lost 6 bases and 4 bases, there was a span of 21 bases. The CDR3 DNA reads as TGTGCCAGCAGTCATGGGGCTCAGGGGTTCGGCACTGAAGCTTTCTTT. Translation: CASSHGAQGFGTEAFF.

At least ten counts were recorded for this clonotype. This chain joins TRBV12-3 or TRBV12-4 and TRBJ2-7; TRBD1 matches 9 bases. The CDR3 sequence is 15 residues long. J gave up 6 bases and V 6 bases, and 12 bases lay outside the gene matches. This CDR3 reads CASSRAGTGTFEQYF. The CDR3 DNA is TGTGCCAGCAGCCGGGCCGGGACAGGGACTTTCGAGCAGTACTTC.

This clonotype was counted between two and nine times. This chain joins TRBV28 and TRBJ1-1, with D tentatively TRBD1 (6 bases). The CDR3 sequence is 14 residues long. The germline V gene has CDR1 MDHEN and CDR2 SYDVKM. Trimming removed 4 bases at V and 1 base at J, with 10 bases between. The chain's CDR3 is CASSSPGQNTEAFF. CDR3 nucleotide sequence: TGTGCCAGCAGTTCCCCGGGACAGAACACTGAAGCTTTCTTT. Using reference TRBV28 and TRBJ1-1 for the parts outside the CDR3, the full variable domain is DVKVTQSSRYLVKRTGEKVFLECVQDMDHENMFWYRQDPGLGLRLIYFSYDVKMKEKGDIPEGYSVSREKKERFSLILESASTNQTSMYLCASSSPGQNTEAFFGQGTRLTVV.

With regard to this clonotype: Mismatch with germline at one junction end may stem from a read error. This chain uses TRBV5-5 with TRBJ2-1; 7 bases map to TRBD1. The CDR3 spans 15 residues. Germline V gene lookup returns CDR1 SGHKS and CDR2 YYEKEE (reference sequence). The CDR3 here is CASSLVGQNYNVQFF. The CDR3 bases are TGTGCCAGCAGCTTGGTGGGACAGAACTACAATGTGCAGTTCTTC.

The chain has TRBV13 and TRBJ2-5; D is perhaps TRBD2 (6 bases). The CDR3 spans 15 residues. Germline assignment: CDR1 PRHDT and CDR2 FYEKMQ (reference sequence). V shed 6 bases and J shed 0 bases, with 14 bases lying between them. The CDR3 DNA sequence: TGTGCCAGCAGTTTGAGCTGGGGGGACCAAGAGACCCAGTACTTC. This encodes CASSLSWGDQETQYF.

Comments on this clonotype: Germline and junction disagree at one end, which may indicate a read error. CDR3 in amino acids: CASNEGLRETNTWELFF. As DNA, the CDR3 is TGCGCCAGCAACGAAGGCTTACGGGAGACGAACACCTGGGAGCTGTTTTTT. This chain uses TRBV10-2 with TRBJ2-2; D perhaps matches TRBD2 (6 bases). The CDR3 has 17 amino acids. The germline gives CDR1 WSHSY, CDR2 SAAADI.

This clonotype was counted between two and nine times. The V call is TRBV28, the J call TRBJ1-1; maybe TRBD1 (5 bases). Germline lookup yields CDR1 MDHEN and CDR2 SYDVKM. The CDR3 runs 12 residues. The ends were cut back, 10 bases at V and 2 bases at J, with 11 bases in the middle. Here the CDR3 DNA reads TGTGCCACCATCAGGGATAACACTGAAGCTTTCTTT. Translation gives CATIRDNTEAFF.

Note on this clonotype: The junction does not match germline at one end; this may be a read error. The chain recombines TRBV24-1 with TRBJ2-3; D unclear. CDR1 and CDR2 from the germline V gene are KGHDR and SFDVKD. The CDR3 is made up of 12 amino acids. The CDR3, as DNA: TGTGCCGCCAGTGATTTGACTGATACGCAGTATTTT. This sequence encodes CAASDLTDTQYF.

The chain has TRBV6-5 and TRBJ2-7; 9 bases map to TRBD2. Germline V CDR1 and CDR2: MNHEY, SVGAGI. This CDR3 region has 16 residues. J gave up 3 bases and V 2 bases, and 8 bases lay outside the gene matches. The CDR3 loop is CASSYRREGQGYEQYF. The CDR3 coding sequence is TGTGCCAGCAGTTACAGGCGGGAGGGCCAGGGCTACGAGCAGTACTTC.

The chain employs TRBV2 and TRBJ2-1; D unresolved. Per germline, CDR1 SNHLY and CDR2 FYNNEI. This CDR3 is built from 12 residues. V was trimmed by 3 bases and J by 8 bases, leaving 8 bases between them. The CDR3 nucleotides read TGTGCCAGCAGTGACAAAGGCTATGAGCAGTTCTTC. Translated, it gives CASSDKGYEQFF.

The V gene is TRBV11-2, the J gene TRBJ2-7, with 7 bases matching TRBD2. Unmatched junction bases numbered 12, after V lost 11 bases and J lost 2 bases. This CDR3 has 14 residues. CDR1 is SGHAT and CDR2 is FQNNGV in the germline V gene. CDR3 nucleotide sequence: TGTGCCGGCAAAGCCCGGACTAGGGCCTACGAGCAGTACTTC. Protein sequence: CAGKARTRAYEQYF.

This clonotype was picked up one time. The CDR3 does not end in the conserved phenylalanine or tryptophan, so this is likely a read error. This sequence joins TRBV11-2 and TRBJ2-1; 11 bases are shared with TRBD2. The CDR3 totals 16 residues. Germline-derived CDR1 and CDR2 are SGHAT and FQNNGV. The V segment lost 7 bases and the J segment 0 bases; nucleotides outside the gene matches: 5. CDR3 DNA: TGTGCCAGCATCTTTAGCGGGAGGGCCTCCTACAATGAGCAGTTCCTC. Translation gives CASIFSGRASYNEQFL.

This clonotype has ten or more counts. This rearrangement joins TRBV6-2 or TRBV6-3 to TRBJ2-7, with D unresolved. Germline values: CDR1 MNHEY, CDR2 SVGEGT. The CDR3 is 12 residues long. The V end was cut by 6 bases, the J end by 5 bases, with 11 bases between. CDR3 residues: CASRDELHEQYF. The CDR3 nucleotides read TGTGCCAGCAGAGACGAATTGCACGAGCAGTACTTC.

The table lists this clonotype with a count of one. The chain has TRBV7-9 and TRBJ2-5; D is uncertain. Germline values: CDR1 SEHNR, CDR2 FQNEAQ (reference sequence). The germline V and J ends were trimmed by 2 bases and 1 base, with 14 bases remaining between them. This CDR3 spans 16 amino acids. The CDR3 coding sequence is TGTGCCAGCAGCTTATTGGGCCCCTCCCCCCAAGAGACCCAGTACTTC. Translating it yields CASSLLGPSPQETQYF.

This clonotype was detected many times. The V call is TRBV6-5, the J call TRBJ1-1; D ambiguous. The germline V and J ends were trimmed by 0 bases and 1 base, with 3 bases remaining between them. The germline gives CDR1 MNHEY, CDR2 SVGAGI. The CDR3 runs 13 residues. CDR3 sequence: CASSYSWNTEAFF. The CDR3 DNA is TGTGCCAGCAGTTACTCCTGGAACACTGAAGCTTTCTTT.

In regard to this clonotype: This could be a read error, since a much larger clone is one nucleotide away. The rearrangement uses TRBV6-2 or TRBV6-3 and TRBJ1-1; the D is unclear. The V gene's germline CDR1 is MNHEY and CDR2 SVGEGT. Trimming left V 1 base short and J 6 bases short, with 9 bases between. This CDR3 comprises 13 residues. The CDR3 protein is CASSYFRGAEAFF. The CDR3 DNA sequence: TGTGCCAGCAGTTACTTTCGTGGGGCTGAAGCTTTCTTT.

The chain employs TRBV4-1 and TRBJ2-2; possible D gene TRBD1, 6 bases. The CDR3 is 17 amino acids. Trimming took off 4 bases at V and 7 bases at J, with 22 bases between the two ends. Germline values: CDR1 MGHRA, CDR2 YSYEKL. CDR3: CASSPAPPGAVGGELFF. CDR3 DNA sequence: TGCGCCAGCAGCCCCGCCCCCCCAGGGGCGGTGGGCGGGGAGCTGTTTTTT.

This rearrangement joins TRBV5-1 to TRBJ2-6; D gene uncertain. V was pared by 5 bases and J by 5 bases, with 14 bases between. The CDR3 contains 15 residues. Germline V CDR1 and CDR2: SGHRS, YFSETQ. CDR3 sequence reads: CASRVQATRANVLTF. CDR3 bases: TGCGCCAGCAGGGTTCAAGCTACTAGGGCCAACGTCCTGACTTTC.

This clonotype was recorded once. A much larger clone differs from this one at a single base, so this may be a read error. This chain uses TRBV5-4 with TRBJ2-1; TRBD2 matches 8 bases. The V gene's germline CDR1 is SGHNT and CDR2 YYREEE (reference sequence). With 0 bases clipped from V and 3 bases from J, the junction kept 2 bases outside the gene matches. CDR3 size: 15 residues. The DNA of the CDR3 is TGTGCCAGCAGCTTGGACGGGGGGGTCTACAATGAGCAGTTCTTC. Amino acid sequence: CASSLDGGVYNEQFF.

This clonotype appeared a few times. The chain uses TRBV5-1 and TRBJ2-1, with D perhaps TRBD2 (5 bases). V gave up 8 bases and J gave up 0 bases, with 9 bases separating them. From germline, CDR1 is SGHRS and CDR2 YFSETQ. This CDR3 is built from 13 residues. CDR3 sequence (DNA): TGCGCCAGGGGAGATTACTCCTACAATGAGCAGTTCTTC. It encodes CARGDYSYNEQFF.

About this clonotype itself: The junction and the germline gene differ at one end; a read error may be behind it. The chain carries TRBV5-5 and TRBJ1-1; D unresolved. This CDR3 has 13 amino acids. The germline V gene encodes CDR1 SGHKS and CDR2 YYEKEE (reference sequence). The DNA for the CDR3 is TGTGCCAGCAACTTGCGGCAAGCCACTGAAGCTTTCTTT. Translating it yields CASNLRQATEAFF.

Notes on this clonotype: This sequence may be a read error, since a much larger clone differs from it by one base. The chain joins TRBV6-1 to TRBJ2-6; TRBD1 aligns across 10 bases. The CDR3 totals 16 residues. CDR1 MNHNS and CDR2 SASEGT come from the germline V gene. CDR3 residues: CATTDRGMSGANILTF. The DNA of the CDR3 is TGTGCCACTACGGACAGGGGGATGTCTGGGGCCAACATCCTGACTTTC.

A few counts support this clonotype. Being one base from a much bigger clone, this may be a read error. The chain uses TRBV29-1 and TRBJ2-1; D remains ambiguous. The CDR3 is made up of 11 amino acids. The germline CDR1 and CDR2 sequences are SQVTM and ANQGSEA. Trimming pared 7 bases from V and 4 bases from J, leaving 8 bases between. For the CDR3, the DNA is TGCAGCGCTGTAAGGTACAATGAGCAGTTCTTC. Residues: CSAVRYNEQFF.

The count of this clonotype is one. A much larger clone is a single base away; this may be a read error. The V gene is TRBV4-3, the J gene TRBJ2-2; 7 nucleotides align to TRBD2. CDR1 and CDR2 from the germline V gene are LGHNA and YSLEER. The V segment lost 5 bases and the J segment 7 bases; nucleotides outside the gene matches: 7. The CDR3 has 14 amino acids. This CDR3 reads CASSSAGRNGELFF. The CDR3 region has the DNA TGCGCCAGCAGCTCAGCGGGACGAAACGGGGAGCTGTTTTTT.

As to this clonotype: The CDR3 carries no conserved terminal phenylalanine or tryptophan, so it likely arises from a read error. The V and J genes are TRBV11-2 and TRBJ2-7; TRBD1 is a possible D gene (5 bases). The CDR3 length is 16 residues. Per the germline V gene, CDR1 is SGHAT and CDR2 is FQNNGV. CDR3 region: CANSLVSGLRGYEQYL. CDR3 DNA sequence: TGTGCCAACAGCTTAGTCTCAGGGTTAAGGGGTTACGAGCAGTACTTA.

The table lists this clonotype with a few counts. The rearrangement joins TRBV5-1 to TRBJ1-6, with D hard to call. V was clipped by 2 bases and J by 7 bases, with 13 bases between them. The CDR3 sequence is 15 residues long. CDR1 and CDR2 (germline): SGHRS, YFSETQ. The CDR3 coding sequence is TGCGCCAGCAGCTTTCAAGGGCCGGGGAATTCACCCCTCCACTTT. As protein: CASSFQGPGNSPLHF.

On this clonotype itself: It may be a read error: a sequence one base away is much more abundant. V is TRBV6-1 and J is TRBJ2-7; tentative D call: TRBD2 (5 bases). The CDR3 loop spans 15 amino acids. CDR1 and CDR2 from the germline V gene are MNHNS and SASEGT. V shed 6 bases and J shed 3 bases, with 18 bases lying between them. CDR3 in amino acids: CASSRLLERRYEQYF. CDR3 bases: TGTGCCAGCAGCCGCTTACTAGAAAGACGCTACGAGCAGTACTTC.

This clonotype was observed a handful of times. The genes are TRBV7-9 and TRBJ2-7, with 7 nucleotides matching TRBD1. J was trimmed by 2 bases and V by 5 bases; bases with no gene match: 9. The CDR3 runs 15 residues. Germline CDR1 SEHNR, CDR2 FQNEAQ (reference sequence). CDR3: CASSDLGQRAYEQYF. The CDR3 nucleotides are TGTGCCAGCAGCGATTTGGGACAGAGAGCCTACGAGCAGTACTTC. The entire variable domain, with the rest obtained from reference TRBV7-9 and TRBJ2-7, is as follows: DTGVSQNPRHKITKRGQNVTFRCDPISEHNRLYWYRQTLGQGPEFLTYFQNEAQLEKSRLLSDRFSAERPKGSFSTLEIQRTEQGDSAMYLCASSDLGQRAYEQYFGPGTRLTVT.

This clonotype was seen ten or more times. This rearrangement joins TRBV6-5 to TRBJ1-5; D remains unclear. Germline CDR1 reads MNHEY; CDR2 reads SVGAGI. CDR3 size: 14 residues. With 4 bases removed from V and 2 bases from J, the gap between germline ends came to 9 bases. DNA for the CDR3: TGTGCCAGCAGTTCCAATCGAGGCAATCAGCCCCAGCATTTT. Its protein product is CASSSNRGNQPQHF.